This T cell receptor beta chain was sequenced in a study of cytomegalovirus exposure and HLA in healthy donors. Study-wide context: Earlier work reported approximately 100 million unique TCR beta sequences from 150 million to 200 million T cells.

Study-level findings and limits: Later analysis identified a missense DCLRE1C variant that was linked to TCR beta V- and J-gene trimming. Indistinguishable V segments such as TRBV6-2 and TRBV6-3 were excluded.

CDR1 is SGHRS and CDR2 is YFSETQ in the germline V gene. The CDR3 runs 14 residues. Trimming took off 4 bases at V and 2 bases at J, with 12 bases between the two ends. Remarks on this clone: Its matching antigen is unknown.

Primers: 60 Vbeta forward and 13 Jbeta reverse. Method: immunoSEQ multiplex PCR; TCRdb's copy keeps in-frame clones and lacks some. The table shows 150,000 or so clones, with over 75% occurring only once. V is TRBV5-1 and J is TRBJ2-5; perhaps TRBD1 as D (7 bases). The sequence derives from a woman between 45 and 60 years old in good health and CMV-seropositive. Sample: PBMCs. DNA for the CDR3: TGCGCCAGCAGCGCGGGACAGCCACAAGAGACCCAGTACTTC. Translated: CASSAGQPQETQYF. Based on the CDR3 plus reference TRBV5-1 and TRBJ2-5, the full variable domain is KAGVTQTPRYLIKTRGQQVTLSCSPISGHRSVSWYQQTPGQGLQFLFEYFSETQRNKGNFPGRFSGRQFSNSRSEMNVSTLELGDSALYLCASSAGQPQETQYFGPGTRLLVL.